One and the same sample provided the 16 T cell receptor beta chains below, sequenced in a study of blood T cell repertoires in COVID-19. Repertoires were generated with immunoSEQ multiplex PCR, while TCRdb's copy carries only in-frame clones and drops some. The repertoire holds around 28,000 clones, with 89% as singletons. The sequencing sample was made of peripheral blood. The receptors were sampled from a human donor with acute or convalescent COVID-19. The donor label of this sample is uncertain.

This clone was counted a single time. The gene calls are TRBV4-2 and TRBJ1-3, with D perhaps TRBD1 (6 bases). Germline V gene lookup returns CDR1 LGHNA and CDR2 YNFKEQ. The V gene lost 0 bases and the J gene lost 0 bases, with 12 bases spanning the gap. The CDR3 is 17 residues long. The CDR3 DNA reads as TGTGCCAGCAGCCAAGAAGGGGGACATTCCTCTGGAAACACCATATATTTT. This gives the protein CASSQEGGHSSGNTIYF.

This chain links TRBV9 with TRBJ1-1; D uncertain. The CDR3 is 13 amino acids. The germline V and J ends were trimmed by 3 bases and 3 bases, with 9 bases remaining between them. Germline loops: CDR1 SGDLS, CDR2 YYNGEE. Here the CDR3 DNA reads TGTGCCAGCAGCGGCGCATTCCACACTGAAGCTTTCTTT. Translation gives CASSGAFHTEAFF.

The J gene is TRBJ1-2, the V gene TRBV6-5; TRBD1 matches 8 bases. The CDR3 consists of 14 residues. V gave up 2 bases and J gave up 7 bases; unmatched junction bases: 6. The germline V gene encodes CDR1 MNHEY and CDR2 SVGAGI. CDR3 in amino acids: CASSYDGQGGGYTF. The CDR3 DNA follows: TGTGCCAGCAGTTACGACGGACAGGGCGGTGGCTACACCTTC.

The count of this clone is one. The J gene is TRBJ2-7, the V gene TRBV5-4; D is perhaps TRBD1 (6 bases). The CDR3 length is 15 residues. Germline V gives CDR1 SGHNT, CDR2 YYREEE (reference sequence). The V and J ends lost 4 bases and 0 bases respectively, with 14 bases between them. CDR3 sequence reads: CASSRGRQASYEQYF. CDR3 bases: TGTGCCAGCAGCAGAGGCCGACAGGCCTCCTACGAGCAGTACTTC.

The V gene is TRBV11-2, the J gene TRBJ2-2; 8 positions match TRBD1. This CDR3 comprises 14 residues. Germline-derived CDR1 and CDR2 are SGHAT and FQNNGV. The V and J ends lost 5 bases and 6 bases, in that order; junction bases with no gene match: 5. DNA of the CDR3: TGTGCCAGCAGCCGGCTACAGGGGGCCGGGGAGCTGTTTTTT. Protein product: CASSRLQGAGELFF.

This chain links TRBV5-1 with TRBJ2-3; TRBD2 might be the D (6 bases). Germline CDR1 SGHRS, CDR2 YFSETQ. CDR3 size: 17 residues. Trimming took off 0 bases at V and 8 bases at J, with 22 bases between the two ends. Written as DNA, the CDR3 is TGCGCCAGCAGCTTGGAGGTCGGCGGGATGGGGAAAGGTACGCAGTATTTT. Its translation: CASSLEVGGMGKGTQYF.

The genes are TRBV9 and TRBJ2-7, with D possibly matching TRBD1 (6 bases). In germline, CDR1 is SGDLS, CDR2 YYNGEE. V was shortened by 1 base and J by 5 bases, with 13 bases between the two germline ends. The CDR3 loop spans 14 amino acids. As DNA, the CDR3 is TGTGCCAGCAGCGTATTCCCCCAGGGGAACGAGCAGTACTTC. Protein: CASSVFPQGNEQYF.

This chain links TRBV18 with TRBJ1-1, with TRBD1 as a possible D gene (5 bases). The germline V and J ends were trimmed by 0 bases and 0 bases, with 8 bases remaining between them. The CDR3 contains 15 residues. The V gene's germline CDR1 is KGHSH and CDR2 LQKENI. CDR3 residues: CASSPPGGVNTEAFF. CDR3 bases: TGTGCCAGCTCACCACCGGGAGGGGTGAACACTGAAGCTTTCTTT.

The rearrangement joins TRBV7-8 to TRBJ2-2; D may be TRBD2 (6 bases). Trimming removed 1 base at V and 2 bases at J, with 8 bases between. The CDR3 is 15 residues long. Germline V CDR1 and CDR2: SGHVS, FQNEAQ. The CDR3 DNA reads TGTGCCAGCAGCTTAGTGCGGGGAAACACCGGGGAGCTGTTTTTT. Protein product: CASSLVRGNTGELFF. Full variable domain (rest looked up from reference TRBV7-8 and TRBJ2-2): GAGVSQSPRYKVAKRGQDVALRCDPISGHVSLFWYQQALGQGPEFLTYFQNEAQLDKSGLPSDRFFAERPEGSVSTLKIQRTQQEDSAVYLCASSLVRGNTGELFFGEGSRLTVL.

J is TRBJ2-7 and V is TRBV7-2; possible D gene TRBD1, 5 bases. Trimming cost V 5 bases and J 0 bases, with 11 bases left between them. The germline V gene encodes CDR1 SGHTA and CDR2 FQGNSA. This CDR3 comprises 14 residues. DNA of the CDR3: TGTGCCAGCAGCCCTGACAGATTCTCCTACGAGCAGTACTTC. This encodes CASSPDRFSYEQYF.

The J gene is TRBJ2-7, the V gene TRBV10-3; D perhaps matches TRBD2 (5 bases). Per the germline V gene, CDR1 is ENHRY and CDR2 is SYGVKD. This CDR3 comprises 11 residues. Trimming removed 5 bases from V and 5 bases from J, with 7 bases in between. CDR3 loop: CAISPGNEQYF. DNA of the CDR3: TGTGCCATCAGTCCGGGGAACGAGCAGTACTTC.

The V and J genes are TRBV5-5 and TRBJ1-2; no definite D call. Germline V gives CDR1 SGHKS, CDR2 YYEKEE (reference sequence). Trimming removed 4 bases from V and 0 bases from J, with 10 bases in between. This CDR3 spans 14 amino acids. Here the CDR3 reads CASSRSTSNYGYTF. CDR3 bases: TGTGCCAGCAGCCGATCAACTTCTAACTATGGCTACACCTTC.

This clone was seen only a few times. The chain joins TRBV2 to TRBJ1-1; 7 bases map to TRBD1. The germline V gene has CDR1 SNHLY and CDR2 FYNNEI. This CDR3 comprises 14 residues. Trimming at V came to 2 bases and at J to 1 base, leaving 1 base not matched to a gene. The CDR3 nucleotides read TGTGCCAGCAGTGAAAACAGGGGGAACACTGAAGCTTTCTTT. Protein sequence: CASSENRGNTEAFF. The full variable domain, completed using reference TRBV2 and TRBJ1-1, is EPEVTQTPSHQVTQMGQEVILRCVPISNHLYFYWYRQILGQKVEFLVSFYNNEISEKSEIFDDQFSVERPDGSNFTLKIRSTKLEDSAMYFCASSENRGNTEAFFGQGTRLTVV.

The rearrangement uses TRBV4-3 and TRBJ2-2, with D hard to call. Germline loops: CDR1 LGHNA, CDR2 YSLEER. The CDR3 loop spans 14 amino acids. V was shortened by 0 bases and J by 4 bases, with 6 bases between the two germline ends. The CDR3 loop reads CASSQEFSTGELFF. The CDR3 DNA reads TGCGCCAGCAGCCAAGAATTCAGCACCGGGGAGCTGTTTTTT.

CDR3 bases: TGTGCCAGCAGTTGGGGACTAGCTGCCTCCGAGCAGTACTTC. Translation: CASSWGLAASEQYF. The V gene is TRBV5-4, the J gene TRBJ2-7, with 9 bases matching TRBD2. Trimming cost V 5 bases and J 6 bases; bases outside gene matches: 9. This CDR3 comprises 14 residues. Germline-derived CDR1 and CDR2 are SGHNT and YYREEE (reference sequence).

The chain links TRBV5-1 to TRBJ1-4; D is unresolved. The CDR3 is 15 amino acids. Per the germline V gene, CDR1 is SGHRS and CDR2 is YFSETQ. V gave up 0 bases and J gave up 4 bases, with 10 bases separating them. The DNA for the CDR3 is TGCGCCAGCAGCTTGGCCGCGCGCTTTAATGAAAAACTGTTTTTT. This translates into CASSLAARFNEKLFF. The whole variable domain, remainder taken from reference TRBV5-1 and TRBJ1-4, is KAGVTQTPRYLIKTRGQQVTLSCSPISGHRSVSWYQQTPGQGLQFLFEYFSETQRNKGNFPGRFSGRQFSNSRSEMNVSTLELGDSALYLCASSLAARFNEKLFFGSGTQLSVL.